This record looks at one T cell receptor (beta chain) sequence and its context. This clonotype was detected ten times or more. The antigen it recognizes is unknown. Base quality data are lacking; no much larger clone is found one base away. The CDR3 runs 20 amino acids, cysteine and phenylalanine included. This entry keeps only the CDR3 DNA: 60 bases, framed from base 1. Trimming accounts for 1 base at V and 2 bases at J, while the number of junction bases matched to no gene is 15. CDR1 and CDR2 (SGHNT, YYREEE) derive from the germline V gene (reference sequence). This entry belongs to a study of CD8+CD57+ T cells in acquired aplastic anemia (dated by TCRdb to 2017 to 2018). For context, the study as a whole: On average, sorted CD4+ and CD8+ cells yielded around 3.5 ug of extracted DNA, with a range of roughly 0.18 to 27.4 ug. A CD8+CD57+ expansion meant a frequency higher than the mean frequency seen in healthy subjects.

Patients chosen for sequencing had shown expansion of CD8+CD57+ cells by flow cytometry. Every patient had severe acquired aplastic anemia, diagnosed using the International Study of Aplastic Anemia and Agranulocytosis and Camitta criteria. No patient had received any therapy when blood was sampled. TCR repertoires of sorted CD4+ and CD8+ blood T cells from severe aplastic anemia patients and healthy subjects were deep-sequenced in the study. Patients were enrolled under clinicaltrials.gov protocols 00001620, 01623167, 00001397, 00071045, 00081523 and 00961064 in the USA. Ficoll-Paque density gradient centrifugation was used to isolate peripheral blood mononuclear cells. Before DNA extraction, CD4+ and CD8+ T cells were sorted by FACS or by magnetic beads. Genomic DNA was used as template for profiling of TCR beta VDJ combinations and CDR3 sequences. An Illumina HiSeq 2000 was the platform used for TCR repertoire sequencing. Under the source paper's analysis protocol: Repertoire assessment relied on Simpson's diversity index, CDR3 size and DJ length profiles, and TRBV/TRBJ rearrangement plots. Whichever DNA sequence was most abundant in the deep sequencing data was defined as the immunodominant clone. CDR3 amino acid sequences were checked for sharing between subjects and were compared against published repertoires and the VDJdb database. TCRdb reanalyzed the raw reads on its own, using fastp at Q25 for trimming and MiXCR for clone calling, and kept in-frame beta chains. Rows with one shared CDR3 protein collapse into an entry with the most common genes and DNA. TCRdb, rather than the study authors, made the V and J calls. The sample includes some 160,000 distinct CDR3 sequences, with about 50% observed a single time. The ten most abundant clones make up about 30% of the sample.

The paper's findings and limits, for the study overall: Roughly 30 CD8+ CDR3 sequences were found to be shared between patients and controls, but these sequences appeared to be highly expressed in patients and within the immunodominant clones of the patients. CD8+ Simpson's diversity did not differ significantly between patients and healthy controls (P=0.060).

This receptor was taken from a human donor with aplastic anemia. The sequence joins TRBV5-4 to TRBJ2-6; TRBD1 agrees with 7 junctional bases. Source material: sorted CD4+, CD8+, or CD8+CD57+ T cells (not recorded which) from PBMCs. The bases are TGTGCCAGCAGCTTGCACAGGGGCGAGCCATCCGGGACTGGGGCCAACGTCCTGACTTTC. This sequence encodes CASSLHRGEPSGTGANVLTF.